A single sample gave rise to the 19 T cell receptor beta chains below, sequenced in a study of identical twins. TCRdb reanalysed the 5' RACE reads using MiXCR and keeps one entry per CDR3 protein. The sample yields 350,000 to 450,000 distinct CDR3 sequences, around 20% seen once. The sequenced sample was naive T cells sorted from blood. These receptors came from a man between 50 and 59 years old in good health.

The J gene is TRBJ2-7, the V gene TRBV15; D gene unclear. V was cut by 3 bases and J by 6 bases, with 9 bases left in between. CDR3 length: 12 amino acids. In germline, CDR1 is LNHNV, CDR2 YYDKDF (reference sequence). The CDR3 loop reads CATSRAGFEQYF. Written as DNA, the CDR3 is TGTGCCACCAGCAGGGCAGGTTTCGAGCAGTACTTC.

This clonotype was observed at least ten times. V is TRBV27 and J is TRBJ2-5; TRBD2 might be the D (6 bases). This CDR3 is built from 13 residues. Trimming removed 6 bases at V and 2 bases at J, with 10 bases between. Germline lookup yields CDR1 MNHEY and CDR2 SMNVEV (reference sequence). CDR3 region: CASSLREQETQYF. The CDR3 DNA is TGTGCCAGCAGCCTTCGGGAGCAAGAGACCCAGTACTTC.

In its sample, this clonotype was seen a few times. This chain connects TRBV10-3 to TRBJ1-5; D possibly corresponds to TRBD1 (5 bases). The CDR3 extends over 15 amino acids. Germline V gene data show CDR1 as ENHRY and CDR2 as SYGVKD. V was cut by 10 bases and J by 2 bases, with 18 bases left in between. CDR3 loop: CATQTVARGNQPQHF. CDR3 nucleotides: TGTGCCACCCAGACAGTCGCCCGGGGCAATCAGCCCCAGCATTTT.

In this sample, this clonotype turned up a few times. V and J are TRBV5-6 and TRBJ2-1, with 13 bases identical to TRBD2. Losses at the gene ends were 0 bases for V and 5 bases for J; bases not matched to a gene: 2. The germline gives CDR1 SGHDT, CDR2 YYEEEE. The CDR3 has 16 amino acids. CDR3: CASSLGLAGGNNEQFF. CDR3 nucleotide sequence: TGTGCCAGCAGCTTGGGACTAGCGGGAGGAAACAATGAGCAGTTCTTC. Drawing the rest from reference TRBV5-6 and TRBJ2-1, the complete variable domain is DAGVTQSPTHLIKTRGQQVTLRCSPKSGHDTVSWYQQALGQGPQFIFQYYEEEERQRGNFPDRFSGHQFPNYSSELNVNALLLGDSALYLCASSLGLAGGNNEQFFGPGTRLTVL.

The chain employs TRBV4-2 and TRBJ2-2; 12 nucleotides line up with TRBD2. The CDR3 loop spans 17 amino acids. V was pared by 0 bases and J by 5 bases, with 4 bases of the junction left unmatched. Germline CDR1 reads LGHNA; CDR2 reads YNFKEQ. The CDR3 DNA is TGTGCCAGCAGCCAAGACCGGACTAGCGGGACGACCGGGGAGCTGTTTTTT. It is translated as CASSQDRTSGTTGELFF.

Many counts were recorded for this clonotype. This chain connects TRBV15 to TRBJ2-1, with D maybe TRBD1 (6 bases). Germline V gene lookup returns CDR1 LNHNV and CDR2 YYDKDF (reference sequence). The CDR3 contains 15 residues. The germline V and J ends were trimmed by 1 base and 9 bases, with 16 bases remaining between them. This chain's CDR3 is CATSRGRDTPFEQFF. As DNA, the CDR3 is TGTGCCACCAGCAGAGGACGGGACACCCCATTTGAGCAGTTCTTC.

As concerns this clonotype: A much larger clone differs by one base, so this may be a read error. This sequence joins TRBV11-3 and TRBJ2-1, with 14 nucleotides matching TRBD2. The CDR3 runs to 17 residues. J gave up 7 bases and V 1 base, and 6 bases lay outside the gene matches. Germline loops: CDR1 SGHNT, CDR2 YENEEA. In DNA form, the CDR3 reads TGTGCCAGCAGCTTAGGGGGACTAGCGGGGGTTAAGAATGAGCAGTTCTTC. It is translated as CASSLGGLAGVKNEQFF.

CDR3: CASSLTPGVSNQPQHF. The CDR3 DNA is TGTGCCAGCAGTTTAACCCCGGGGGTTAGCAATCAGCCCCAGCATTTT. This chain connects TRBV27 to TRBJ1-5, with D possibly being TRBD1 (5 bases). Germline V lookup: CDR1 MNHEY, CDR2 SMNVEV (reference sequence). The V and J ends lost 2 bases and 0 bases respectively, with 11 bases between them. This CDR3 has 16 residues.

There are a few counts of this clonotype. This chain uses TRBV27 with TRBJ1-6; D remains unclear. Germline V gives CDR1 MNHEY, CDR2 SMNVEV (reference sequence). V was trimmed by 8 bases and J by 9 bases, leaving 20 bases between them. This CDR3 is 15 amino acids long. For the CDR3, the DNA is TGTGCCAGCGCCCTCTGGGGAGAAGGAATTTCACCCCTCCACTTT. Amino acids: CASALWGEGISPLHF.

This clonotype was seen only a few times. The chain has TRBV5-5 and TRBJ2-5, with 9 bases aligning to TRBD1. Trimming cost V 2 bases and J 5 bases; bases outside gene matches: 4. The germline V gene has CDR1 SGHKS and CDR2 YYEKEE (reference sequence). This CDR3 has 14 residues. The CDR3 reads CASSFSGTGETQYF. The CDR3, as DNA: TGTGCCAGCAGCTTCTCCGGGACAGGGGAGACCCAGTACTTC.

This clonotype has only a few counts. The chain links TRBV20-1 to TRBJ1-1; possibly TRBD1 for D (6 bases). The V end was cut by 6 bases, the J end by 7 bases, with 18 bases between. There are 13 residues in the CDR3. Germline V gene data show CDR1 as DFQATT and CDR2 as SNEGSKA (reference sequence). This CDR3 is CSARRGASGEAFF. The CDR3 DNA reads as TGCAGTGCCCGACGGGGGGCGAGTGGTGAAGCTTTCTTT.

The chain is built from TRBV11-1 and TRBJ1-1, with D possibly being TRBD1 (5 bases). From germline, CDR1 is SGHAT and CDR2 FQDESV (reference sequence). CDR3 length: 18 amino acids. The V end lost 0 bases, the J end lost 4 bases, and 21 bases lay between the germline ends. CDR3 bases: TGTGCCAGCAGCTTAGCGATGGGGACGGTGGGATTGGGCACTGAAGCTTTCTTT. It translates to CASSLAMGTVGLGTEAFF.

In its sample, this clonotype was seen a few times. The V and J genes are TRBV5-1 and TRBJ2-1; D tentatively reads TRBD1 or TRBD2 (7 bases each). CDR3 size: 16 residues. The V end was cut by 0 bases, the J end by 8 bases, with 18 bases between. CDR1 and CDR2 (germline): SGHRS, YFSETQ. CDR3 in DNA: TGCGCCAGCAGCTTGGACCCAGGGGGGGACATGTATGAGCAGTTCTTC. Its protein product is CASSLDPGGDMYEQFF.

This rearrangement joins TRBV12-3 or TRBV12-4 to TRBJ2-2; 10 bases are a match to TRBD2. The CDR3 totals 17 residues. Trimming at V came to 11 bases and at J to 5 bases, leaving 17 bases not matched to a gene. CDR3 region: CALLYPRLAGGTGELFF. CDR3 nucleotide sequence: TGTGCCCTTCTCTACCCCCGACTAGCGGGTGGAACCGGGGAGCTGTTTTTT.

The CDR3 is CASSVEAVLIGEQFF. The CDR3 DNA sequence: TGTGCCAGCAGCGTGGAAGCGGTACTAATAGGGGAGCAGTTCTTC. The rearrangement joins TRBV9 to TRBJ2-1, with a weak D call TRBD2 (5 bases). Trimming cost V 2 bases and J 10 bases, with 19 bases left between them. This CDR3 has 15 residues. Germline V gives CDR1 SGDLS, CDR2 YYNGEE.

This clonotype has more than one count but fewer than ten. The chain has TRBV12-3 or TRBV12-4 and TRBJ2-7, with TRBD1 matching over 7 bases. Losses at the gene ends were 5 bases for V and 6 bases for J; bases not matched to a gene: 7. The CDR3 is made up of 13 amino acids. DNA for the CDR3: TGTGCCAGCAGTGACGACAGGGTCGTCGAGCAGTACTTC. It encodes CASSDDRVVEQYF.

This clonotype showed up many times. The J gene is TRBJ1-1, the V gene TRBV7-2, with D uncertain. This CDR3 has 13 amino acids. The V gene lost 1 base and the J gene lost 3 bases, with 6 bases spanning the gap. CDR1 SGHTA and CDR2 FQGNSA come from the germline V gene. The CDR3 region is CASSLELYTEAFF. In nucleotides, the CDR3 is TGTGCCAGCAGCTTAGAGCTATACACTGAAGCTTTCTTT.

V is TRBV20-1 and J is TRBJ2-1; possible D gene TRBD2, 6 bases. The CDR3 runs 14 residues. The V gene lost 5 bases and the J gene lost 4 bases, with 15 bases spanning the gap. Germline-derived CDR1 and CDR2 are DFQATT and SNEGSKA (reference sequence). The CDR3 sequence: CSAVRLANYNEQFF. The CDR3 DNA reads TGCAGTGCTGTGAGGCTAGCGAATTACAATGAGCAGTTCTTC.

V and J are TRBV7-9 and TRBJ2-1; the D call may be TRBD1 or TRBD2 (5 bases each). The V end lost 0 bases, the J end lost 6 bases, and 9 bases lay between the germline ends. Germline V gene lookup returns CDR1 SEHNR and CDR2 FQNEAQ (reference sequence). There are 14 residues in the CDR3. CDR3 protein: CASSLAGTRNEQFF. In nucleotides, the CDR3 is TGTGCCAGCAGCTTAGCTGGGACCCGCAATGAGCAGTTCTTC.